These T cell receptor beta chains were read from a single sample in a study of beta chain features in type 1 diabetes. Some clones are missing from TCRdb's copy, which holds only in-frame ones; the method was immunoSEQ multiplex PCR. The table includes 900,000 or so clones, about a sixth detected once. Sequencing used naive CD4+ T cells from blood. The receptor source for this set is a woman aged 18-29 years in good health. Each CDR3 is given with its conserved first and last residue. The D gene is left open where the match is weak. Clone size is stated in some rows and not others, as once, few, many or a class when expanded.

V,J,length,D,size,CDR3,DNA
TRBV5-1,TRBJ1-5,17,NA,NA,CASSLKVVPVNCQPQHF,TGCGCCAGCAGCTTGAAGGTGGTTCCCGTCAATTGTCAGCCCCAGCATTTT
TRBV28,TRBJ2-7,13,NA,NA,CASLRQEPYEQYF,TGTGCCAGCCTCCGACAGGAACCTTACGAGCAGTACTTC
TRBV5-1,TRBJ1-5,15,TRBD1,NA,CASSLLGQYNQPQHF,TGCGCCAGCAGCTTGTTGGGACAGTACAATCAGCCCCAGCATTTT
TRBV18,TRBJ2-5,12,NA,few,CASSGLQETQYF,TGTGCCAGCTCCGGGTTACAAGAGACCCAGTACTTC
TRBV7-2,TRBJ2-7,13,NA,few,CASSPPWVYEQYF,TGTGCCAGCAGCCCCCCGTGGGTATACGAGCAGTACTTC
TRBV9,TRBJ2-7,14,NA,NA,CASSKVGDSYEQYF,TGTGCCAGCAGCAAAGTGGGAGACTCCTACGAGCAGTACTTC
TRBV28,TRBJ2-5,16,TRBD1,few,CASSLRRTGKLETQYF,TGTGCCAGCAGTTTGCGGCGGACAGGGAAGTTGGAGACCCAGTACTTC
TRBV18,TRBJ1-1,13,NA,NA,CASSPDLGTEAFF,TGTGCCAGCTCACCCGATTTGGGTACTGAAGCTTTCTTT
TRBV7-3,TRBJ2-7,16,TRBD2,NA,CASSLTGGSGSNEQYF,TGTGCCAGCAGCTTAACTGGCGGTAGCGGGAGCAACGAGCAGTACTTC
TRBV15,TRBJ1-4,17,TRBD1,NA,CATSRDFGTGRLGKLFF,TGTGCCACCAGCAGAGATTTTGGGACAGGGCGCTTGGGGAAACTGTTTTTT
TRBV19,TRBJ2-2,14,NA,NA,CASSISGGTGELFF,TGTGCCAGTAGTATATCGGGTGGCACTGGGGAGCTGTTTTTT
TRBV6-5,TRBJ1-2,16,NA,NA,CASSYAGRGHSYGYTF,TGTGCCAGCAGTTATGCCGGCAGGGGACACTCCTATGGCTACACCTTC
TRBV15,TRBJ1-1,13,NA,NA,CATSRDGTGLAFF,TGTGCCACCAGCAGAGATGGTACAGGGCTAGCTTTCTTT
TRBV2,TRBJ2-3,17,NA,NA,CASSDFRLWGSSDTQYF,TGTGCCAGCAGTGATTTTAGGTTGTGGGGCTCCTCAGATACGCAGTATTTT
TRBV5-1,TRBJ2-4,16,NA,NA,CASSSRTRPHVDIQYF,TGCGCCAGCAGCTCCCGGACCCGGCCCCACGTGGACATTCAGTACTTC
TRBV9,TRBJ2-3,12,NA,NA,CASSATSDTQYF,TGTGCCAGCAGCGCGACTTCAGATACGCAGTATTTT
TRBV29-1,TRBJ1-2,13,NA,few,CSDRPRRGYGYTF,TGCAGCGACCGCCCCCGAAGGGGCTATGGCTACACCTTC
TRBV4-2,TRBJ2-1,19,TRBD1,few,CASSQGHGEGARDGNEQFF,TGTGCCAGCAGCCAAGGTCATGGTGAGGGGGCGCGAGACGGGAATGAGCAGTTCTTC
TRBV28,TRBJ2-7,12,NA,NA,CASRQQGYEQYF,TGTGCCAGCAGGCAACAGGGTTACGAGCAGTACTTC
TRBV5-1,TRBJ2-1,15,NA,few,CASSLELQAVNEQFF,TGCGCCAGCAGCTTGGAGTTACAGGCCGTCAATGAGCAGTTCTTC
TRBV28,TRBJ2-1,16,TRBD2,few,CASSPASGNSYNEQFF,TGTGCCAGCAGTCCCGCTAGCGGGAACTCCTACAATGAGCAGTTCTTC
TRBV23-1,TRBJ2-7,17,TRBD2,few,CASSQAPGLAGAYEQYF,TGCGCCAGCAGTCAAGCGCCGGGACTAGCGGGAGCCTACGAGCAGTACTTC
TRBV29-1,TRBJ1-1,14,NA,NA,CSVEDLGPSTEAFF,TGCAGCGTTGAAGACCTGGGACCGAGCACTGAAGCTTTCTTT
TRBV21-1,TRBJ2-1,16,NA,few,CASSKGGTSSINEQFF,TGTGCCAGCAGCAAAGGAGGGACCTCCTCGATCAATGAGCAGTTCTTC
TRBV7-2,TRBJ1-1,14,NA,NA,CASSLDSFYTEAFF,TGTGCCAGCAGCTTAGATAGTTTTTACACTGAAGCTTTCTTT
TRBV10-3,TRBJ2-4,14,NA,few,CATKNRDTKDIQYF,TGTGCCACCAAAAACCGGGACACCAAGGACATTCAGTACTTC
TRBV27,TRBJ2-5,13,TRBD1,NA,CATRLQGQETQYF,TGTGCCACCCGACTACAGGGGCAAGAGACCCAGTACTTC
TRBV10-3,TRBJ2-5,13,TRBD1,few,CAIRGQGEETQYF,TGTGCCATCAGAGGACAGGGAGAAGAGACCCAGTACTTC